Shown below are 14 T cell receptor beta chains from a single sample sequenced in a study listed by TCRdb under 2016. The library was made by RT-PCR. Sequenced on an Illumina MiSeq. TCRdb reworked the public reads: Q25 trimming with fastp, MiXCR clone assembly, productive beta chains retained. Rows are unified per CDR3 protein, each entry keeping the most common DNA and genes. The sample contains around 700,000 distinct CDR3 sequences, 14% of them found a single time. The ten largest clones take up roughly 3.6% of the sample. Specimen: memory CD4+ T cells from blood. These receptors all come from a female donor in good health, serving as a healthy control.

This chain uses TRBV6-2 or TRBV6-3 with TRBJ2-7; 10 bases agree with TRBD2. This CDR3 contains 15 residues. CDR1 is MNHEY, CDR2 SVGEGT, per germline. The V and J ends lost 6 bases and 4 bases, in that order; junction bases with no gene match: 9. For the CDR3, the DNA is TGTGCCAGCAGGCAGCAACTAGCGGGAAGTTACGAGCAGTACTTC. Its translation is CASRQQLAGSYEQYF.

The chain has TRBV20-1 and TRBJ1-2, with TRBD1 matching 8 bases. This CDR3 comprises 12 residues. Germline CDR1 and CDR2: DFQATT and SNEGSKA (reference sequence). Here the CDR3 reads CSGQGNNYGYTF. Here the CDR3 DNA reads TGCAGCGGACAGGGAAATAACTATGGCTACACCTTC.

The V gene is TRBV5-1, the J gene TRBJ1-2, with 8 bases matching TRBD1. V dropped 5 bases and J dropped 1; count of bases not matched to a gene: 7. Per the germline V gene, CDR1 is SGHRS and CDR2 is YFSETQ. The CDR3 length is 15 residues. Here the CDR3 reads CASRLGTGINYGYTF. The CDR3 bases are TGCGCCAGCAGGCTTGGGACAGGAATTAACTATGGCTACACCTTC. Combining the CDR3 with reference TRBV5-1 and TRBJ1-2 gives the whole variable domain KAGVTQTPRYLIKTRGQQVTLSCSPISGHRSVSWYQQTPGQGLQFLFEYFSETQRNKGNFPGRFSGRQFSNSRSEMNVSTLELGDSALYLCASRLGTGINYGYTFGSGTRLTVV.

This clonotype was picked up a small number of times. This chain uses TRBV7-3 with TRBJ1-6, with D tentatively TRBD1 (6 bases). This CDR3 region has 14 residues. V lost 3 bases, J lost 8 bases, and 11 bases lay in between. Germline values: CDR1 SGHTA, CDR2 FQGTGA. The CDR3: CASSFTGRDSPLHF. In DNA form, the CDR3 reads TGTGCCAGCAGCTTCACAGGGAGGGATTCACCCCTCCACTTT.

Many counts were recorded for this clonotype. This chain uses TRBV10-2 with TRBJ2-1, with a possible D match to TRBD2 (5 bases). Trimming cost V 6 bases and J 5 bases, with 17 bases left between them. Germline V gene data show CDR1 as WSHSY and CDR2 as SAAADI. The CDR3 covers 15 residues. The CDR3 here is CASRADYPPHNEQFF. The CDR3 DNA is TGCGCCAGCAGAGCAGACTACCCCCCCCACAATGAGCAGTTCTTC.

This clonotype turned up a few times. The gene calls are TRBV18 and TRBJ2-2; the D is unclear. CDR1 is KGHSH and CDR2 is LQKENI in the germline V gene. The length of the CDR3 is 13 residues. V lost 2 bases, J lost 7 bases, and 8 bases lay in between. The CDR3 DNA is TGTGCCAGCTCACCAAAGGATATCGGGGAGCTGTTTTTT. Translated: CASSPKDIGELFF.

This clonotype was picked up many times. The CDR3 DNA reads TGTGCCAGCAGCTTAATGGGGCGCCCATTCTATGGCTACACCTTC. Protein: CASSLMGRPFYGYTF. This rearrangement joins TRBV7-2 to TRBJ1-2, with D tentatively TRBD1 (5 bases). Trimming took off 2 bases at V and 4 bases at J, with 14 bases between the two ends. Germline lookup yields CDR1 SGHTA and CDR2 FQGNSA. The CDR3 contains 15 residues.

Ten or more counts support this clonotype. The rearrangement joins TRBV7-9 to TRBJ2-1; 10 positions match TRBD1. Trimming at V came to 5 bases and at J to 7 bases, leaving 8 bases not matched to a gene. Germline-derived CDR1 and CDR2 are SEHNR and FQNEAQ (reference sequence). This CDR3 is 15 amino acids long. The CDR3, as DNA: TGTGCCAGCAGCCTTACTCGGGACAGGGGAAATGAGCAGTTCTTC. Translated, it gives CASSLTRDRGNEQFF. The full variable domain, in which reference TRBV7-9 and TRBJ2-1 provide the parts outside the CDR3, is DTGVSQNPRHKITKRGQNVTFRCDPISEHNRLYWYRQTLGQGPEFLTYFQNEAQLEKSRLLSDRFSAERPKGSFSTLEIQRTEQGDSAMYLCASSLTRDRGNEQFFGPGTRLTVL.

Ten or more counts support this clonotype. The chain joins TRBV7-2 to TRBJ2-1, with 12 bases identical to TRBD2. Unmatched junction bases numbered 8, after V lost 1 base and J lost 4 bases. CDR3 length: 18 amino acids. Per the germline V gene, CDR1 is SGHTA and CDR2 is FQGNSA. The CDR3 DNA is TGTGCCAGCAGCTTAGATCGGAGGACTAGCGGGAAATACAATGAGCAGTTCTTC. This encodes CASSLDRRTSGKYNEQFF.

A few counts support this clonotype. J is TRBJ2-3 and V is TRBV5-4; D may be TRBD2 (6 bases). Germline CDR1 reads SGHNT; CDR2 reads YYREEE (reference sequence). V was clipped by 3 bases and J by 4 bases, with 18 bases between them. This CDR3 contains 16 residues. The CDR3 region has the DNA TGTGCCAGCAGCTCTAGCGTCATGGAGGGCGCAGATACGCAGTATTTT. This gives the protein CASSSSVMEGADTQYF.

In this sample, this clonotype turned up a few times. V is TRBV9 and J is TRBJ1-3; D not resolved. Trimming shortened V by 4 bases and J by 0 bases, and 17 bases separated the two germline ends. CDR1 is SGDLS and CDR2 is YYNGEE in the germline V gene. The CDR3 spans 17 residues. CDR3 in DNA: TGTGCCAGCAGCCCCCATTATGGGGTACTCTCTGGAAACACCATATATTTT. It encodes CASSPHYGVLSGNTIYF.

The V gene is TRBV5-1, the J gene TRBJ2-7; D is uncertain. CDR3 length equals 12 residues. Trimming took 2 bases from V and 7 from J, leaving 10 bases between them. CDR1 and CDR2 (germline): SGHRS, YFSETQ. DNA for the CDR3: TGCGCCAGCAGCTTTTCCTACAATGAGCAGTACTTC. The encoded protein is CASSFSYNEQYF.

This clonotype was seen a handful of times. This sequence joins TRBV7-9 and TRBJ1-2; 7 bases fit TRBD1. The V gene end was trimmed by 6 bases and the J gene end by 4 bases; junction bases not matched to a gene: 14. CDR1 and CDR2 (germline): SEHNR, FQNEAQ (reference sequence). The CDR3 is 16 residues long. The CDR3 DNA follows: TGTGCCAGCAGTCAGACTACAGGGGATCCTGTCTATGGCTACACCTTC. It codes for CASSQTTGDPVYGYTF. The whole variable domain, remainder taken from reference TRBV7-9 and TRBJ1-2, is DTGVSQNPRHKITKRGQNVTFRCDPISEHNRLYWYRQTLGQGPEFLTYFQNEAQLEKSRLLSDRFSAERPKGSFSTLEIQRTEQGDSAMYLCASSQTTGDPVYGYTFGSGTRLTVV.

This clonotype was recorded many times. The J gene is TRBJ2-7, the V gene TRBV7-2; weak D call: TRBD1 (7 bases). V lost 1 base to trimming and J lost 3 bases, with 13 bases between them. This CDR3 is 15 amino acids long. In germline, CDR1 is SGHTA, CDR2 FQGNSA. The CDR3 DNA sequence: TGTGCCAGCAGCTTAGAGGGGGGACAGTTCTACGAGCAGTACTTC. Residues: CASSLEGGQFYEQYF.